The clone carrying this TCR beta chain was detected a few times. Its cognate antigen is unknown. CDR3 size: 13 residues. Trimming removed 2 bases at V and 4 bases at J, with 8 bases between. Germline loops: CDR1 ENHRY, CDR2 SYGVKD. A sort by CD45RO/CCR7/CD25/CD127/CD95/CD27 yielded CD4+ naive, central memory, regulatory and stem cell-like memory cells. Purity exceeded 95% in all sorted populations. The entirety of the isolated RNA underwent reverse transcription, so expressed TCRB transcripts were sequenced. Generated by immunoSEQ multiplex PCR, the TCRdb table keeps only in-frame clones and is missing some. Seen here are 500,000 to 850,000 clones, over 13% observed once, and the top ten hold roughly 0.04%. The sample belongs to a study of beta chain features in type 1 diabetes. Study-level findings and limits: Overrepresentation of cells with high TCR expression could result from cDNA sequencing. VDJ junctions sequenced from type 1 diabetes patients showed fewer insertions and more deletions. In all four CD4+ subsets, TCRB CDR3 length was significantly, moderately reduced in type 1 diabetes.

This sequence joins TRBV10-3 and TRBJ1-2, with no clear D. Input material: naive CD4+ T cells from blood. This TCR derives from a man in his late teens or twenties with type 1 diabetes. The CDR3, as DNA: TGTGCCATCAGTGAGACCGAGGCCTATGGCTACACCTTC. As protein: CAISETEAYGYTF.